Only a few counts were recorded for the clone carrying this TCR beta chain. A far larger clone is one nucleotide away, so this likely arose from a read error. The CDR3 covers 15 residues. Germline assignment: CDR1 MNHEY and CDR2 SVGAGI. V was clipped by 5 bases and J by 0 bases, with 8 bases between them. This specimen comes from a study of shared clonotypes between healthy human individuals. Genomic DNA of each subset was evenly split across several immunoSEQ plates. The repertoire was sequenced with immunoSEQ multiplex PCR; TCRdb's copy has only in-frame clones and lacks some. The sample lists fewer than 600,000 clones; about four fifths were seen once.

Sequencing was carried out using PBMCs. This receptor was identified in a woman aged 40 to 50 in good health. Some clones in this sample may be carry-over from other donors' samples. This chain uses TRBV6-5 with TRBJ2-6; possible D gene TRBD1, 5 bases. The CDR3 DNA follows: TGTGCCAGCAGTCACGACAGCTCTGGGGCCAACGTCCTGACTTTC. Its translation: CASSHDSSGANVLTF.